Sequencing of this T cell receptor beta chain was carried out in a study of T cells in localized non-small cell lung cancer. Study-wide findings and caveats: As only one tumor region underwent sequencing, heterogeneity remains possible. Of the top 100 tumor clones, median roughly 60 were in adjacent lung, 25 to 35 among its top 100. A denser population of T cells in blood accompanied longer overall survival. Highest T cell clonality was seen in uninvolved adjacent lung, surpassing that measured in tumor.

The CDR3 is 14 residues long. The germline gives CDR1 SGHRS, CDR2 YFSETQ. V lost 1 base and J lost 5; bases outside the gene matches: 1. To note about this clone: Its antigen is unidentified.

Data came from immunoSEQ multiplex PCR; TCRdb stores just in-frame clones and leaves some out. The sample contains tens of thousands of clones, approximately 90% of which appear only once. This TCR was sampled from a man between 40 and 70 years old with stage II lung adenocarcinoma. Sequenced here: PBMCs, sampled before any cancer treatment. The chain has TRBV5-1 and TRBJ2-2; the match to TRBD1 covers 8 bases. CDR3 coding DNA: TGCGCCAGCAGCTTGTGGACAGGGACCGGGGAGCTGTTTTTT. As protein: CASSLWTGTGELFF.